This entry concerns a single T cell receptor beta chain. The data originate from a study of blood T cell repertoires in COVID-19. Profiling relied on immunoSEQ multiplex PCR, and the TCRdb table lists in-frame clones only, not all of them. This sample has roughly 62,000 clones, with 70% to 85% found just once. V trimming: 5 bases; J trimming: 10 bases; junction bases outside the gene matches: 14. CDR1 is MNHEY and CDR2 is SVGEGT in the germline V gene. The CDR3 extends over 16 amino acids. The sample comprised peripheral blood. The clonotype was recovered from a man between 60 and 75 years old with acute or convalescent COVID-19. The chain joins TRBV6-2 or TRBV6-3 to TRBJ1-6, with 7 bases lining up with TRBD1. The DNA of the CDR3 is TGTGCCAGCAGTACCGGACAGGCCGCGACCATATCACCCCTCCACTTT. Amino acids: CASSTGQAATISPLHF.